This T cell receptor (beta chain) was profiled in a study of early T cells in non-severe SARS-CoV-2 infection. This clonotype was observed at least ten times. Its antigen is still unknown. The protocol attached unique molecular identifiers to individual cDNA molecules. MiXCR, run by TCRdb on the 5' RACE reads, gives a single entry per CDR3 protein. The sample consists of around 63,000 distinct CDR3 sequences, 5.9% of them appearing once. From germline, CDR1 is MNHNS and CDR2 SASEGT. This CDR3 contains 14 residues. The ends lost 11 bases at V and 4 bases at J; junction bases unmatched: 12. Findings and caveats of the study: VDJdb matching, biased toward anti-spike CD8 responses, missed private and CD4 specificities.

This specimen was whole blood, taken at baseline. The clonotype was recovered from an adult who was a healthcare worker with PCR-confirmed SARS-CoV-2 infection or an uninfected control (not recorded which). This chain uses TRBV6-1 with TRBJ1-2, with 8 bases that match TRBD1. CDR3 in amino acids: CASLRAGGIYGYTF. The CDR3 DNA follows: TGTGCCTCCCTTAGGGCAGGGGGCATCTATGGCTACACCTTC.